This T cell receptor (beta chain) emerged from a study of blood T cell repertoires in COVID-19. Overall study context: Sample material is recorded as cDNA or gDNA derived from T cells, B-cell-depleted T cells, or PBMCs.

Sequencing used immunoSEQ multiplex PCR; TCRdb keeps in-frame clones, though not all of them. The table has 270,000 or so clones, approximately 83% seen once. Participants came from under 30 US areas, aged about 18 to 100 years. The clonotype originates from a middle-aged man who had recovered from COVID-19. Material: PBMCs or T cells enriched from blood (not recorded which).

Written as DNA, the CDR3 is TGTGCCATCAGTGACGGCACAGGGGGCAGAACAGATACGCAGTATTTT. Protein product: CAISDGTGGRTDTQYF. V gene TRBV10-3 combines with J gene TRBJ2-3; 9 bases are a match to TRBD1. CDR3 length equals 16 residues. CDR1 and CDR2 (germline): ENHRY, SYGVKD. V dropped 3 bases and J dropped 3; count of bases not matched to a gene: 7.